This T cell receptor beta chain was sequenced for a study of T cells in localized non-small cell lung cancer. Study-level points and caveats: Uninvolved adjacent lung had more T cell clonality than any other tissue, topping tumor. As only one tumor region underwent sequencing, heterogeneity remains possible.

From germline, CDR1 is SGHAT and CDR2 FQDESV (reference sequence). The CDR3 extends over 16 amino acids. V lost 6 bases and J lost 0, with 15 bases in between. Produced via immunoSEQ multiplex PCR; TCRdb's table is partial and in-frame only. This sample has around 39,000 clones, with over 75% found just once. Concerning this clone itself: Its antigen is not known.

The source was peripheral blood, collected before any cancer treatment. The sequence derives from a woman aged 40-69 years with stage I lung adenocarcinoma. The chain has TRBV11-1 and TRBJ2-1; D may be TRBD1 or TRBD2 (5 bases each). CDR3 residues: CASRSRWGSSYNEQFF. The CDR3, as DNA: TGTGCCAGCAGATCGAGGTGGGGGAGCTCCTACAATGAGCAGTTCTTC.